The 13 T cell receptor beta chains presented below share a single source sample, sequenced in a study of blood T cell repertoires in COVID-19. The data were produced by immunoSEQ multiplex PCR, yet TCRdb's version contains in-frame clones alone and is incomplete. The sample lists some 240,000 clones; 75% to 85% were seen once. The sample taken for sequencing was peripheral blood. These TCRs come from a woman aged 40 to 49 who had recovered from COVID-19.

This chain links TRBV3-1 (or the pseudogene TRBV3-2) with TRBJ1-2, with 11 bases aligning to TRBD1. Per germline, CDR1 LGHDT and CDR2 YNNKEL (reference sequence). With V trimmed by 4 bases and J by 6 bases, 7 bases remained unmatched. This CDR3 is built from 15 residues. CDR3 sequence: CASSLEPGQGDGYTF. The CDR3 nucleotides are TGTGCCAGCAGCCTAGAGCCGGGACAGGGGGATGGCTACACCTTC.

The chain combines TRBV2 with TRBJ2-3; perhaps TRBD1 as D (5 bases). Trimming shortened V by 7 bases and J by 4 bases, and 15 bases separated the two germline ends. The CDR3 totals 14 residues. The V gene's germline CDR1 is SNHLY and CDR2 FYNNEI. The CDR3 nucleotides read TGTGCCAGCAAAGGGGATGGTCCCCCAGATACGCAGTATTTT. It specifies CASKGDGPPDTQYF.

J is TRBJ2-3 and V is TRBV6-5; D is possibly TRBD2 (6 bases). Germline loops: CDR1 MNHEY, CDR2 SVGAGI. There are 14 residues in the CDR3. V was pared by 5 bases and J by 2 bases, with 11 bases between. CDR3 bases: TGTGCCAGCAGTACTAGCTTCCTCACAGATACGCAGTATTTT. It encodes CASSTSFLTDTQYF.

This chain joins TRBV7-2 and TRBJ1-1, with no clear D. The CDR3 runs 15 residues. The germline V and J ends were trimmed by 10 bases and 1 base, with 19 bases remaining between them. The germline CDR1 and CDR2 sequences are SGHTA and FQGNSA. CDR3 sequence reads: CATAREWGGNTEAFF. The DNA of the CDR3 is TGTGCCACGGCACGGGAGTGGGGTGGGAACACTGAAGCTTTCTTT.

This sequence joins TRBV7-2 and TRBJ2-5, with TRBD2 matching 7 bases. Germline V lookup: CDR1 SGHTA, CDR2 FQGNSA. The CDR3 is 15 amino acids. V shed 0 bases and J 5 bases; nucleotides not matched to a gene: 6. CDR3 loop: CASSLALSRGETQYF. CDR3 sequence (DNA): TGTGCCAGCAGCTTAGCGCTCTCGCGGGGGGAGACCCAGTACTTC.

In DNA form, the CDR3 reads TGTGCCAGCAGAACCACAGGGTCGGGGACTGAAGCTTTCTTT. It yields the protein CASRTTGSGTEAFF. The chain combines TRBV6-5 with TRBJ1-1, with D possibly matching TRBD1 (6 bases). The CDR3 totals 14 residues. The V and J ends lost 6 bases and 5 bases respectively, with 16 bases between them. Germline V gene data show CDR1 as MNHEY and CDR2 as SVGAGI.

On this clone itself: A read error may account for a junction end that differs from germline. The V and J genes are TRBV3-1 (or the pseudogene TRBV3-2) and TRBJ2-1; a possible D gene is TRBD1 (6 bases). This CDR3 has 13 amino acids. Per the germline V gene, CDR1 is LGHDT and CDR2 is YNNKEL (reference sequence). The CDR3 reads CASSQDLVTGALF. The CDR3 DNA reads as TGTGCCAGCAGCCAAGATCTGGTGACAGGAGCCCTCTTC.

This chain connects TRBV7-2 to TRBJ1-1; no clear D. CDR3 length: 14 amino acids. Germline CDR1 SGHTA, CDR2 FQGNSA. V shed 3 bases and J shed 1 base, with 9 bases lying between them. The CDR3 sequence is CASSFEGRNTEAFF. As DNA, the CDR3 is TGTGCCAGCAGCTTTGAGGGTCGGAACACTGAAGCTTTCTTT.

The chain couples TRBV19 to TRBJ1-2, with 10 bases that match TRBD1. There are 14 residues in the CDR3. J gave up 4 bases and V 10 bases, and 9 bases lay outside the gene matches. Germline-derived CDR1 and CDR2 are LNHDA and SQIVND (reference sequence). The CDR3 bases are TGTGCCACTGGACAGGGGGACCCTTTCTATGGCTACACCTTC. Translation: CATGQGDPFYGYTF.

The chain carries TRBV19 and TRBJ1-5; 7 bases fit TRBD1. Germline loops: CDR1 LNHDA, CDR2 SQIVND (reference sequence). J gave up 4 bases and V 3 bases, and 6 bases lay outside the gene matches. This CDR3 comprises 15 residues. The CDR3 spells CASSIKGAGNQPQHF. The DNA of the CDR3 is TGTGCCAGTAGTATCAAGGGGGCGGGTAATCAGCCCCAGCATTTT.

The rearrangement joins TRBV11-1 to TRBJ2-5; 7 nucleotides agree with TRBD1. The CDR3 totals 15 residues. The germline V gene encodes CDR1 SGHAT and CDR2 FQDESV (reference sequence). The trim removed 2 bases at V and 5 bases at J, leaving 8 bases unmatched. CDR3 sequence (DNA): TGTGCCAGCAGCTTAAAAAACAGGGGTTTGGAGACCCAGTACTTC. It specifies CASSLKNRGLETQYF.

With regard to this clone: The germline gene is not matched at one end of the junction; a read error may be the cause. The CDR3 here is CASSILYDRVGTSF. The CDR3 DNA reads as TGTGCCAGTAGTATACTGTACGACAGGGTCGGCACAAGCTTC. V gene TRBV19 combines with J gene TRBJ1-2; 7 positions match TRBD1. The V gene's germline CDR1 is LNHDA and CDR2 SQIVND (reference sequence). The CDR3 is made up of 14 amino acids.

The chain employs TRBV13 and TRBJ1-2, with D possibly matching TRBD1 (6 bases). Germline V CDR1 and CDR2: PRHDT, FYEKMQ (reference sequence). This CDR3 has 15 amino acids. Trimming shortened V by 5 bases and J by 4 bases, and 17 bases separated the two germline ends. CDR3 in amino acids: CASSPSGGGVYGYTF. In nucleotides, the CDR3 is TGTGCCAGCAGCCCAAGTGGAGGGGGGGTCTATGGCTACACCTTC. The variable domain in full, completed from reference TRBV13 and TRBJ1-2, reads AAGVIQSPRHLIKEKRETATLKCYPIPRHDTVYWYQQGPGQDPQFLISFYEKMQSDKGSIPDRFSAQQFSDYHSELNMSSLELGDSALYFCASSPSGGGVYGYTFGSGTRLTVV.